The entry below gives a single T cell receptor beta chain sequence along with its context. The data were obtained in a study of shared clonotypes between healthy human individuals. This CDR3 region has 18 residues. Trimming shortened V by 7 bases and J by 0 bases, and 19 bases separated the two germline ends. Germline V lookup: CDR1 LNHDA, CDR2 SQIVND (reference sequence). Using immunoSEQ multiplex PCR, the repertoire was profiled, and TCRdb retains in-frame clones only, with some absent. The table has about 490,000 clones, roughly 78% seen once. The chain is built from TRBV19 and TRBJ2-6; weak D call: TRBD1 (5 bases). This TCR came from a woman in her thirties or forties in good health. Some clones in this sample may be carry-over from other donors' samples. Sequencing used PBMCs. As DNA, the CDR3 is TGTGCCAGTACCGACAGCGTAGTTTACTTCTCTGGGGCCAACGTCCTGACTTTC. It translates to CASTDSVVYFSGANVLTF.